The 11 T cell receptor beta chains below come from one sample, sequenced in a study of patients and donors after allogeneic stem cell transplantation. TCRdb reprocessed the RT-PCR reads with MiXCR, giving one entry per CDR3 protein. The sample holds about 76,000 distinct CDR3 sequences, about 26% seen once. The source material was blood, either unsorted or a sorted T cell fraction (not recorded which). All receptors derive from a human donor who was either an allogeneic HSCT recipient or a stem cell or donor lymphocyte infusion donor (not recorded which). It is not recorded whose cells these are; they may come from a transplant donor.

The CDR3 here is CASSPTQRTQETQYF. The CDR3 coding sequence is TGTGCCAGCAGCCCCACGCAGCGAACCCAAGAGACCCAGTACTTC. The chain couples TRBV7-9 to TRBJ2-5, with no clear D. The CDR3 has 15 amino acids. V was trimmed by 5 bases and J by 1 base, leaving 14 bases between them. Germline V gene lookup returns CDR1 SEHNR and CDR2 FQNEAQ (reference sequence).

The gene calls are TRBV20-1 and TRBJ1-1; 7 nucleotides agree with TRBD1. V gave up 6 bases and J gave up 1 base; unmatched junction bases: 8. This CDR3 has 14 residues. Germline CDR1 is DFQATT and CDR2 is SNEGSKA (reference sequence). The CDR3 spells CSAKAGTANTEAFF. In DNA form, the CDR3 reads TGCAGTGCCAAAGCCGGGACAGCGAACACTGAAGCTTTCTTT.

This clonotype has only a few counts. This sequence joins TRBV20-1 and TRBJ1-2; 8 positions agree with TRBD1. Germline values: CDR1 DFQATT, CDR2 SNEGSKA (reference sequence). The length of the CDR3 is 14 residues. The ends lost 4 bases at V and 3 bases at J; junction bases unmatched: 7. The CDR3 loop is CSATWTGKDYGYTF. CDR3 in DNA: TGCAGTGCTACCTGGACAGGGAAGGACTATGGCTACACCTTC.

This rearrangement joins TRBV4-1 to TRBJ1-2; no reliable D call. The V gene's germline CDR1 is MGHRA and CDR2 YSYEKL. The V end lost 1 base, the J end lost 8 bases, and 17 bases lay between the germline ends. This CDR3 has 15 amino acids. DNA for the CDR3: TGCGCCAGCAGCCAAGTAAAATGGCAGGACCTAGGCTACACCTTC. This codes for CASSQVKWQDLGYTF.

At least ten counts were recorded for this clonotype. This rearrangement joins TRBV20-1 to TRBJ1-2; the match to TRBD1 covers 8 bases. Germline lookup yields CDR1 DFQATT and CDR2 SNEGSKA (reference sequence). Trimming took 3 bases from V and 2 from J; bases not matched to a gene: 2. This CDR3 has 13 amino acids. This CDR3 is CSARTGVNYGYTF. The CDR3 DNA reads TGCAGTGCTAGGACAGGGGTCAACTATGGCTACACCTTC.

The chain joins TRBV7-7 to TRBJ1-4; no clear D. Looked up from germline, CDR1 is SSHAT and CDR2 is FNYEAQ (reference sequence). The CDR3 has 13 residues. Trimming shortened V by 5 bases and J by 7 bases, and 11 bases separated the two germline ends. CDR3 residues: CASSPVSGEKLFF. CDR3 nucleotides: TGTGCCAGCAGCCCCGTTAGCGGTGAAAAACTGTTTTTT.

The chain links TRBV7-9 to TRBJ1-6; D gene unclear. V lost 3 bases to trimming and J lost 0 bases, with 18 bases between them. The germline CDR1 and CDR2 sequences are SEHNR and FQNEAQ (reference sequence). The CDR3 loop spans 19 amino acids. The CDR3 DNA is TGTGCCAGCAGCTTTAGGGTTGGACCCGCTAGCTCCTATAATTCACCCCTCCACTTT. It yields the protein CASSFRVGPASSYNSPLHF.

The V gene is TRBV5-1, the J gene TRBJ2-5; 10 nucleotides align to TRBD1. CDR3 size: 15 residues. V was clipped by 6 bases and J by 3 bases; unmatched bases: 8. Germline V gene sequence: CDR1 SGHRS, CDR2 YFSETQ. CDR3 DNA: TGCGCCAGCAACCGTTTGACAGGGGGCGAAGAGACCCAGTACTTC. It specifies CASNRLTGGEETQYF.

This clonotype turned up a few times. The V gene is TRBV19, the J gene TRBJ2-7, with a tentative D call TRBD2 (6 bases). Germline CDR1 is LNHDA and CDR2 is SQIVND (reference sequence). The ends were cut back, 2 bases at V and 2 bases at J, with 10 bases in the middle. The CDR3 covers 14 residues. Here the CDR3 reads CASSITGVPYEQYF. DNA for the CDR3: TGTGCCAGTAGTATAACGGGAGTTCCCTACGAGCAGTACTTC. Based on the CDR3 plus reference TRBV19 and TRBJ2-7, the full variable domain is DGGITQSPKYLFRKEGQNVTLSCEQNLNHDAMYWYRQDPGQGLRLIYYSQIVNDFQKGDIAEGYSVSREKKESFPLTVTSAQKNPTAFYLCASSITGVPYEQYFGPGTRLTVT.

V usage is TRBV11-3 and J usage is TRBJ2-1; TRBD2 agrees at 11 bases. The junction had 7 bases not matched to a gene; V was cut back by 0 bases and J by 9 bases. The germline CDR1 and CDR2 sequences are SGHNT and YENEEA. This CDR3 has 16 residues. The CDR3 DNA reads TGTGCCAGCAGCTTAGAGGGACTAGCGGACAGTAGTGAGCAGTTCTTC. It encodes CASSLEGLADSSEQFF.

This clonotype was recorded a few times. The CDR3 here is CSAQTANYGYTF. The CDR3 DNA follows: TGCAGCGCCCAGACAGCAAACTATGGCTACACCTTC. The V and J genes are TRBV29-1 and TRBJ1-2, with D possibly TRBD1 on 5 matching bases. This CDR3 has 12 amino acids. V was cut by 7 bases and J by 2 bases, with 11 bases left in between. Per the germline V gene, CDR1 is SQVTM and CDR2 is ANQGSEA.